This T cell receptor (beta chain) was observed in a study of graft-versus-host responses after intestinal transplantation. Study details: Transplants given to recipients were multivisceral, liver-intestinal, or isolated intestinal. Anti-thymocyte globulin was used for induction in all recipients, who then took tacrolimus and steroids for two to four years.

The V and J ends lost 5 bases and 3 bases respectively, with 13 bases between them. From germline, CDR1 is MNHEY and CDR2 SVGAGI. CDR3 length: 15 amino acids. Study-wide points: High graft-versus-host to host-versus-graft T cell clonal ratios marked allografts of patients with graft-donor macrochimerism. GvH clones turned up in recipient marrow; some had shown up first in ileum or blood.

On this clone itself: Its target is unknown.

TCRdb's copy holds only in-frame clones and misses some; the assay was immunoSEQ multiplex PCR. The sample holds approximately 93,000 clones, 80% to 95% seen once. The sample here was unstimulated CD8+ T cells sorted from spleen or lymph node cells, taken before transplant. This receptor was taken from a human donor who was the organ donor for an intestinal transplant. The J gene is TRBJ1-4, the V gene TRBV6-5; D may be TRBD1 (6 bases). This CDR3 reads CASSKRGHSNEKLFF. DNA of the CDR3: TGTGCCAGCAGTAAAAGGGGACATTCTAATGAAAAACTGTTTTTT.